One and the same sample provided the 25 T cell receptor beta chains below, sequenced in a study of cytomegalovirus exposure and HLA in healthy donors. 60 Vbeta and 13 Jbeta primers were used in PCR. Sequenced by immunoSEQ multiplex PCR; TCRdb stores in-frame clones only, minus some. The sample lists about 130,000 clones, around 80% seen once, with about 4.4% in the top ten. Sequenced input: PBMCs. Every receptor here comes from a man aged 25 to 45 in good health.

This clone was observed once. The rearrangement links TRBV27 to TRBJ1-1; 7 nucleotides match TRBD1. Germline lookup yields CDR1 MNHEY and CDR2 SMNVEV (reference sequence). With V trimmed by 5 bases and J by 2 bases, 11 bases remained unmatched. CDR3 length: 16 residues. CDR3 protein: CASSLTPGQFNTEAFF. The CDR3 coding sequence is TGTGCCAGCAGTCTAACACCGGGACAGTTTAACACTGAAGCTTTCTTT.

The J gene is TRBJ1-5, the V gene TRBV19; no reliable D call. The CDR3 is 17 residues long. V lost 2 bases, J lost 0 bases, and 14 bases lay in between. Germline lookup yields CDR1 LNHDA and CDR2 SQIVND (reference sequence). The DNA for the CDR3 is TGTGCCAGTAGTATACCCCACCAGGAATTTAGCAATCAGCCCCAGCATTTT. Translation: CASSIPHQEFSNQPQHF.

The CDR3, as DNA: TGTGCCAGCAGCCCCGGACAGGGGGCGCGAACTGAAGCTTTCTTT. Translating gives CASSPGQGARTEAFF. The V gene is TRBV11-3, the J gene TRBJ1-1; 11 nucleotides line up with TRBD1. V was clipped by 5 bases and J by 5 bases; unmatched bases: 7. Germline CDR1 and CDR2: SGHNT and YENEEA. The CDR3 loop spans 15 amino acids. The full variable domain, rest sourced from reference TRBV11-3 and TRBJ1-1, is EAGVVQSPRYKIIEKKQPVAFWCNPISGHNTLYWYLQNLGQGPELLIRYENEEAVDDSQLPKDRFSAERLKGVDSTLKIQPAELGDSAVYLCASSPGQGARTEAFFGQGTRLTVV.

This rearrangement joins TRBV27 to TRBJ2-1, with 10 bases aligning to TRBD2. The CDR3 is made up of 15 amino acids. After removal of 5 bases from V and 6 bases from J, the junction contained 7 bases not matched to a gene. The germline V gene has CDR1 MNHEY and CDR2 SMNVEV (reference sequence). The CDR3 loop reads CASSQREGGRNEQFF. The CDR3 DNA is TGTGCCAGCAGTCAGCGGGAGGGGGGGCGCAATGAGCAGTTCTTC.

The chain uses TRBV7-8 and TRBJ1-1; possible D gene TRBD1, 6 bases. The CDR3 is made up of 14 amino acids. The V end was cut by 1 base, the J end by 4 bases, with 10 bases between. The germline V gene has CDR1 SGHVS and CDR2 FQNEAQ. The CDR3 bases are TGTGCCAGCAGCTTAGGGCAGGGGCCCACTGAAGCTTTCTTT. It codes for CASSLGQGPTEAFF.

Within the sample, this clone is medium-sized (0.01 to 0.1%). Other DNA variants within this sample encode the same CDR3. The chain recombines TRBV6-4 with TRBJ2-3; D unresolved. Germline-derived CDR1 and CDR2 are MRHNA and SNTAGT. CDR3 length: 13 residues. The V gene lost 4 bases and the J gene lost 2 bases, with 7 bases spanning the gap. CDR3 amino acids: CASSGSDTDTQYF. As DNA, the CDR3 is TGTGCCAGCAGTGGGAGCGACACAGATACGCAGTATTTT.

This clone was counted only a few times. This sequence joins TRBV28 and TRBJ2-3; 7 bases are a match to TRBD2. With 3 bases clipped from V and 4 bases from J, the junction kept 7 bases outside the gene matches. The CDR3 sequence is 15 residues long. CDR1 and CDR2 from the germline V gene are MDHEN and SYDVKM. The CDR3 sequence is CASSLPAGLADTQYF. The CDR3 DNA is TGTGCCAGCAGTTTGCCAGCGGGATTAGCAGATACGCAGTATTTT.

This clone was counted between two and nine times. The chain couples TRBV11-2 to TRBJ2-3; 8 positions agree with TRBD2. J lost 5 bases, V lost 5 bases, and 0 bases had no gene match. In germline, CDR1 is SGHAT, CDR2 FQNNGV. This CDR3 has 12 residues. In nucleotides, the CDR3 is TGTGCCAGCAGCCGGGGGGGAGATACGCAGTATTTT. Amino acid sequence: CASSRGGDTQYF.

This chain joins TRBV28 and TRBJ2-7; a weak D match, TRBD1 (6 bases). Germline V gene sequence: CDR1 MDHEN, CDR2 SYDVKM. V was clipped by 4 bases and J by 6 bases, with 19 bases between them. This CDR3 is 15 amino acids long. CDR3 in amino acids: CASSSQPGVSREQYF. The CDR3 coding sequence is TGTGCCAGCAGTTCGCAGCCAGGGGTCTCACGCGAGCAGTACTTC.

The CDR3 here is CASSLAGGTSGTREQFF. CDR3 nucleotide sequence: TGCGCCAGCAGCTTGGCCGGTGGGACTAGCGGGACCCGAGAGCAGTTCTTC. This chain connects TRBV5-1 to TRBJ2-1; 13 positions agree with TRBD2. Trimming removed 0 bases from V and 10 bases from J; junction bases left unmatched: 10. CDR1 is SGHRS, CDR2 YFSETQ, per germline. The CDR3 is 17 amino acids. Full variable domain (remainder filled in from reference TRBV5-1 and TRBJ2-1): KAGVTQTPRYLIKTRGQQVTLSCSPISGHRSVSWYQQTPGQGLQFLFEYFSETQRNKGNFPGRFSGRQFSNSRSEMNVSTLELGDSALYLCASSLAGGTSGTREQFFGPGTRLTVL.

The chain combines TRBV5-1 with TRBJ2-1, with 10 bases lining up with TRBD2. Trimming at V came to 3 bases and at J to 7 bases, leaving 10 bases not matched to a gene. Germline loops: CDR1 SGHRS, CDR2 YFSETQ. The length of the CDR3 is 16 residues. CDR3 sequence reads: CASSWVGLAGVNEQFF. In nucleotides, the CDR3 is TGCGCCAGCAGCTGGGTGGGCCTAGCGGGAGTGAATGAGCAGTTCTTC. Full variable domain (rest looked up from reference TRBV5-1 and TRBJ2-1): KAGVTQTPRYLIKTRGQQVTLSCSPISGHRSVSWYQQTPGQGLQFLFEYFSETQRNKGNFPGRFSGRQFSNSRSEMNVSTLELGDSALYLCASSWVGLAGVNEQFFGPGTRLTVL.

The chain carries TRBV29-1 and TRBJ2-1; 8 nucleotides match TRBD2. The CDR3 totals 17 residues. J lost 0 bases, V lost 3 bases, and 10 bases had no gene match. The V gene's germline CDR1 is SQVTM and CDR2 ANQGSEA. Written as DNA, the CDR3 is TGCAGCGTTGAGGGGGCTAGCGGGCGGAGCTCCTACAATGAGCAGTTCTTC. Protein product: CSVEGASGRSSYNEQFF.

Turning to this clone: Other DNA sequences in the sample encode the same CDR3. The chain carries TRBV5-4 and TRBJ1-1; D not certain. Trimming took off 5 bases at V and 3 bases at J, with 14 bases between the two ends. Per the germline V gene, CDR1 is SGHNT and CDR2 is YYREEE (reference sequence). The CDR3 has 14 amino acids. The CDR3 reads CASSPPNLHTEAFF. CDR3 bases: TGTGCCAGCAGTCCGCCGAATCTACACACTGAAGCTTTCTTT.

The sample holds one count of this clone. The same CDR3 can be traced to other DNA sequences in this sample. This chain connects TRBV7-9 to TRBJ1-3; unclear D gene. Trimming pared 2 bases from V and 4 bases from J, leaving 3 bases between. The CDR3 consists of 12 residues. Germline V gene data show CDR1 as SEHNR and CDR2 as FQNEAQ (reference sequence). CDR3 amino acids: CASSLQGNTIYF. The CDR3 nucleotides are TGTGCCAGCAGCTTACAGGGAAACACCATATATTTT.

The gene calls are TRBV28 and TRBJ2-1; TRBD1 aligns across 10 bases. Germline assignment: CDR1 MDHEN and CDR2 SYDVKM. There are 14 residues in the CDR3. V gave up 3 bases and J gave up 9 bases; unmatched junction bases: 5. CDR3 protein: CASSFQDRGTEQFF. The CDR3 bases are TGTGCCAGCAGTTTTCAGGACAGGGGGACTGAGCAGTTCTTC.

The chain links TRBV9 to TRBJ2-5; 8 bases agree with TRBD1. This CDR3 spans 15 amino acids. The J segment lost 5 bases and the V segment lost 1 base, leaving 7 bases of the junction unmatched. Per the germline V gene, CDR1 is SGDLS and CDR2 is YYNGEE. The CDR3 loop reads CASSVPSTGDETQYF. CDR3 nucleotides: TGTGCCAGCAGCGTACCCTCGACAGGGGATGAGACCCAGTACTTC.

On this clone itself: The sample has other DNA sequences that encode this CDR3 too. The chain combines TRBV7-9 with TRBJ2-1; a possible D gene is TRBD2 (6 bases). The germline V gene encodes CDR1 SEHNR and CDR2 FQNEAQ (reference sequence). The CDR3 has 12 amino acids. V dropped 5 bases and J dropped 7 bases, with 9 bases sitting between them. The CDR3 DNA reads as TGTGCCAGCAGCCGAGGAGGGAATGAGCAGTTCTTC. As protein: CASSRGGNEQFF.

The chain employs TRBV5-5 and TRBJ2-2; D is possibly TRBD1 (6 bases). The V and J ends lost 5 bases and 4 bases respectively, with 12 bases between them. Germline CDR1 SGHKS, CDR2 YYEKEE (reference sequence). The CDR3 consists of 14 residues. DNA for the CDR3: TGTGCCAGCAGTCCGACAGGAGCCACCGGGGAGCTGTTTTTT. It is translated as CASSPTGATGELFF. Full variable domain (remainder filled in from reference TRBV5-5 and TRBJ2-2): DAGVTQSPTHLIKTRGQQVTLRCSPISGHKSVSWYQQVLGQGPQFIFQYYEKEERGRGNFPDRFSARQFPNYSSELNVNALLLGDSALYLCASSPTGATGELFFGEGSRLTVL.

J is TRBJ1-5 and V is TRBV10-3; 8 bases are a match to TRBD1. The CDR3 extends over 15 amino acids. In germline, CDR1 is ENHRY, CDR2 SYGVKD. V was clipped by 10 bases and J by 2 bases; unmatched bases: 10. The CDR3 region has the DNA TGTGCCACCGGGACAGGCCTAGAGGGCAATCAGCCCCAGCATTTT. This gives the protein CATGTGLEGNQPQHF.

This clone was counted only a few times. The rearrangement joins TRBV5-6 to TRBJ1-1, with D hard to call. V was shortened by 4 bases and J by 5 bases, with 9 bases between the two germline ends. The germline V gene has CDR1 SGHDT and CDR2 YYEEEE. The CDR3 has 12 residues. The CDR3 DNA is TGTGCCAGCAGCCAGCCGGGGACTGAAGCTTTCTTT. Its protein product is CASSQPGTEAFF.

This sequence joins TRBV4-1 and TRBJ1-1; possible D gene TRBD1, 5 bases. Trimming removed 1 base at V and 1 base at J, with 10 bases between. In germline, CDR1 is MGHRA, CDR2 YSYEKL. The CDR3 sequence is 15 residues long. The CDR3 is CASSQADSWNTEAFF. DNA of the CDR3: TGCGCCAGCAGCCAAGCCGACAGTTGGAACACTGAAGCTTTCTTT.

The rearrangement links TRBV5-1 to TRBJ1-5; D remains unclear. From germline, CDR1 is SGHRS and CDR2 YFSETQ. Trimming took 0 bases from V and 4 from J, leaving 5 bases between them. CDR3 size: 13 residues. The CDR3 nucleotides are TGCGCCAGCAGCTTGGGGAGAAATCAGCCCCAGCATTTT. It is translated as CASSLGRNQPQHF.

This clone showed up just a few times. The rearrangement joins TRBV13 to TRBJ2-2; D is perhaps TRBD1 (7 bases). Germline values: CDR1 PRHDT, CDR2 FYEKMQ (reference sequence). CDR3 length: 16 residues. The germline V and J ends were trimmed by 5 bases and 1 base, with 14 bases remaining between them. CDR3 in DNA: TGTGCCAGCAGCCCGGAGGGGGCGGGGAACACCGGGGAGCTGTTTTTT. This gives the protein CASSPEGAGNTGELFF.

The chain employs TRBV5-1 and TRBJ2-3, with D perhaps TRBD1 (6 bases). Germline CDR1 and CDR2: SGHRS and YFSETQ. The CDR3 contains 15 residues. V lost 2 bases and J 3 bases, leaving 13 bases between the germline ends. The CDR3 sequence is CASSLLGGLTDTQYF. The CDR3 DNA is TGCGCCAGCAGCTTATTAGGGGGTCTAACAGATACGCAGTATTTT.

This clone occurred a few times. The V gene is TRBV6-6, the J gene TRBJ2-1; TRBD1 matches at 9 bases. Trimming at V came to 2 bases and at J to 6 bases, leaving 8 bases not matched to a gene. Germline V CDR1 and CDR2: MNHNY, SVGAGI (reference sequence). The CDR3 length is 16 residues. The CDR3 sequence is CASSYPGQGRRNEQFF. As DNA, the CDR3 is TGTGCCAGCAGTTACCCGGGACAGGGACGTCGCAATGAGCAGTTCTTC.